This is a list of T cell receptor beta chains from one sample in a study of T cells in Graves' hyperthyroidism and ophthalmopathy. TCRdb re-analysed the multiplex PCR reads in MiXCR, keeping a single row per CDR3 protein. The sample has hundreds of thousands of distinct CDR3 sequences, around 15% seen once. The sample was blood. The receptors were sampled from a woman aged 18-29 years with Graves' hyperthyroidism. The conserved cysteine and the conserved F or W are not part of the CDR3 here. D genes are given only for firm matches. A row's size may be missing; if present it is once, few, many or a size class.

V: TRBV7-9; J: TRBJ2-1; size: many; D: NA; CDR3: ASSLVWGSAMNEQF
V: TRBV19; J: TRBJ1-5; size: NA; D: NA; CDR3: ASSMRQCNQPQH
V: TRBV27; J: TRBJ2-7; size: many; D: NA; CDR3: ASRHYPQDYEQY
V: TRBV30; J: TRBJ2-2; size: NA; D: TRBD2; CDR3: AWSKIAGVGGELF
V: TRBV9; J: TRBJ2-1; size: many; D: TRBD2; CDR3: ASSGGGASGEYNEQF
V: TRBV11-2; J: TRBJ2-7; size: many; D: TRBD1; CDR3: ASRRSDRAETSYEQY
V: TRBV10-3; J: TRBJ1-2; size: once; D: NA; CDR3: AIQTLGGDGYT
V: TRBV4-1; J: TRBJ1-2; size: NA; D: TRBD1; CDR3: ASSQQPGNGQVGYT
V: TRBV4-1; J: TRBJ2-7; size: few; D: TRBD1; CDR3: ASSRGFGTGGYEQY
V: TRBV24-1; J: TRBJ2-1; size: few; D: NA; CDR3: ATSDSGVLDNEQF
V: TRBV6-2/TRBV6-3; J: TRBJ1-5; size: many; D: NA; CDR3: ASSSLQGVRNQPQH
V: TRBV4-1; J: TRBJ2-7; size: few; D: TRBD2; CDR3: ASSQEPGGPSYEQY
V: TRBV12-3/TRBV12-4; J: TRBJ1-1; size: NA; D: TRBD1; CDR3: ASSSTGGSEAF
V: TRBV6-1; J: TRBJ1-2; size: many; D: NA; CDR3: ASSTLSGPNGYT
V: TRBV2; J: TRBJ1-2; size: NA; D: TRBD1; CDR3: ASSERDRFYGYT
V: TRBV20-1; J: TRBJ2-7; size: NA; D: TRBD2; CDR3: SARSPTGTSGAYEQY
V: TRBV4-1; J: TRBJ1-5; size: NA; D: TRBD1; CDR3: ASSPTPTTGTGGGWLSSNQPQH
V: TRBV28; J: TRBJ1-3; size: NA; D: NA; CDR3: ASLGNTIY
V: TRBV25-1; J: TRBJ2-3; size: NA; D: NA; CDR3: ASSEAGANRDTQY
V: TRBV20-1; J: TRBJ1-2; size: many; D: TRBD1; CDR3: SAEDRPYGYT
V: TRBV4-3; J: TRBJ2-7; size: NA; D: NA; CDR3: ASSLGLGGSDEQY
V: TRBV6-2/TRBV6-3; J: TRBJ1-1; size: many; D: NA; CDR3: ASSDFNDGSTEAF
V: TRBV29-1; J: TRBJ1-1; size: NA; D: NA; CDR3: SGGGGGRTWDTEAF
V: TRBV4-2; J: TRBJ1-2; size: NA; D: NA; CDR3: ASSRGDSGYT
V: TRBV7-9; J: TRBJ2-7; size: few; D: TRBD2; CDR3: ASSIGLAITYEQY
V: TRBV6-5; J: TRBJ2-6; size: NA; D: NA; CDR3: ASRLGPGANVLT
V: TRBV30; J: TRBJ2-2; size: many; D: NA; CDR3: AWSVRLSTGELF
V: TRBV12-3/TRBV12-4; J: TRBJ1-5; size: few; D: NA; CDR3: ASSFGLAGTGPQH
V: TRBV20-1; J: TRBJ1-2; size: many; D: NA; CDR3: SARRQTNYGYT
V: TRBV7-8; J: TRBJ2-3; size: NA; D: TRBD2; CDR3: ASSPTGTSGASTDTQY
V: TRBV6-1; J: TRBJ1-5; size: many; D: NA; CDR3: ASTRTPYSNQPQH
V: TRBV7-9; J: TRBJ2-1; size: NA; D: NA; CDR3: ASSSFSSRGGVSYNEQF
V: TRBV12-3/TRBV12-4; J: TRBJ2-1; size: few; D: TRBD2; CDR3: ASSPRDYPYNEQF
V: TRBV10-1; J: TRBJ1-1; size: NA; D: NA; CDR3: ASSAHSEANTEAF
V: TRBV7-9; J: TRBJ2-5; size: few; D: TRBD2; CDR3: ASSLAYTSGPQETQY
V: TRBV5-1; J: TRBJ2-7; size: many; D: NA; CDR3: ASSLREQGMGPYEQY
V: TRBV6-1; J: TRBJ1-5; size: many; D: NA; CDR3: ASSEYWSNQPQH
V: TRBV29-1; J: TRBJ1-2; size: NA; D: NA; CDR3: SVLNRERGYT
V: TRBV9; J: TRBJ2-2; size: few; D: NA; CDR3: ASSVALAGELF
V: TRBV27; J: TRBJ2-1; size: many; D: TRBD1; CDR3: ASSSRGLSYNEQF
V: TRBV3-2; J: TRBJ2-6; size: many; D: NA; CDR3: ASSPYSRDSSSGANVLT
V: TRBV25-1; J: TRBJ1-4; size: NA; D: NA; CDR3: ASTGANEKLF
V: TRBV7-2; J: TRBJ2-7; size: few; D: TRBD2; CDR3: ASSTFPGGAEGEQY
V: TRBV20-1; J: TRBJ2-2; size: many; D: TRBD2; CDR3: SASPTSDYTGELF
V: TRBV7-8; J: TRBJ2-3; size: many; D: NA; CDR3: ASSFRRASTDTQY
V: TRBV6-1; J: TRBJ1-1; size: few; D: TRBD1; CDR3: ASSEWTGGDTEAF
V: TRBV12-3/TRBV12-4; J: TRBJ1-4; size: many; D: NA; CDR3: ASSKKGTNEKLF
V: TRBV20-1; J: TRBJ2-3; size: many; D: TRBD1; CDR3: SAPTGDSTDTQY
V: TRBV7-3; J: TRBJ1-2; size: many; D: TRBD1; CDR3: ASSRQGGYGYT
V: TRBV27; J: TRBJ2-7; size: few; D: NA; CDR3: ASSLFPRPSTSYEQY
V: TRBV14; J: TRBJ1-3; size: few; D: TRBD1; CDR3: ASSEGQLSGNTIY
V: TRBV7-3; J: TRBJ2-5; size: many; D: NA; CDR3: ASSLTGVGETQY
V: TRBV20-1; J: TRBJ2-5; size: NA; D: NA; CDR3: SARIPRRGGEAQY
V: TRBV2; J: TRBJ2-4; size: many; D: NA; CDR3: ASTNREGENIQY
V: TRBV19; J: TRBJ1-2; size: NA; D: NA; CDR3: ASGYYGYT
V: TRBV14; J: TRBJ2-7; size: many; D: TRBD2; CDR3: ASSQELAGGNYEQY
V: TRBV7-9; J: TRBJ1-2; size: many; D: NA; CDR3: ASSLGAGRNYGYT